This T cell receptor (beta chain) was recovered during a study of T cells after yellow fever vaccination. Study observations and caveats: Weaker, the secondary response peaked sooner, at day 5 versus 15. Most clones from primary vaccination were detected again post-booster (just over 95% CD4, about 85% CD8).

This clonotype has only a few counts. Its antigen remains unidentified. Germline V gene sequence: CDR1 LGHNA, CDR2 YSLEER. This CDR3 contains 16 residues. With 1 base removed from V and 1 base from J, the gap between germline ends came to 13 bases. The TCR cDNA carried a universal primer site and UMIs from 5'RACE template switching. TCRdb re-called the 5' RACE reads with MiXCR, one entry per CDR3 protein. In the table there are about 150,000 distinct CDR3 sequences, approximately 6.2% of which are singletons. This sequence originates from a man aged 18 to 35 who received the YFV17D yellow fever vaccine. The rearrangement uses TRBV4-3 and TRBJ1-1; D is unresolved. Source: CD4+ T cells sorted from PBMCs, taken on the day of the first yellow fever vaccination. The CDR3 is CASSQVEMYRNTEAFF. The CDR3 coding sequence is TGCGCCAGCAGCCAAGTCGAGATGTATAGGAACACTGAAGCTTTCTTT.